What follows describes a single TCR beta chain. This clone was found a few times. Its binding antigen is unknown. Read sequence stops 3 residues before the CDR3 end, and the germline J gene provides the missing end. CVID was diagnosed by standard criteria: serum IgG, IgA and/or IgM reduced below normal range, plus specific antibody deficiency. There were 44 subjects in the CVID group (about 29 male and some 15 female), ranging in age from about 8 to 64 years, with a mean age of around 40. Both CVID patients and healthy controls were predominantly of Caucasian heritage. All CVID subjects had received replacement immunoglobulin therapy for at least one year at the time of study participation. At blood collection, none of the CVID subjects was ill or on immunomodulatory or immunosuppressive medication. Heparinized peripheral whole blood samples of about 5 to 8 ml were collected from each donor. TCRbeta CDR3 repertoires were sequenced from genomic DNA of adults with common variable immune deficiency (CVID) and healthy adult controls. Diluted blood was subjected to density centrifugation over Hypaque 1077 or Ficoll-Paque for isolation of peripheral blood mononuclear cells. Genomic DNA was obtained from unsorted mononuclear cells through either Qiagen column purification or a centrifugation-based method.

Equivalent amounts of genomic DNA from CVID and control samples were used as sequencing input. For every sample, a 60 bp segment covering the rearranged TCRbeta CDR3 region was amplified and then sequenced. The immunoSEQ assay, a bias-corrected multiplex PCR combined with high-throughput sequencing, was used to amplify TCRbeta. As for the original processing: Every unique nucleotide sequence counted as a clone and was annotated with V, D and J genes, copy number and frequency. Sequences were labeled productive if in frame, and non-productive if out of frame or containing stop codons. As previously described, clonality was calculated on the basis of Shannon's entropy. The predicted amino acid sequences of productive clones were used to derive the mean CDR3 Kyte-Doolittle hydropathy. The R hclust function was used to hierarchically cluster scaled V gene usage with Manhattan distance and complete linkage. Sharing of clones by CDR3 amino acid sequence was evaluated through resampling of 12 repertoires per group over 100 rounds. Repertoires were searched for approximately 70 published EBV-specific and a few hundred published CMV-specific TCRbeta sequences. A couple of CVID samples that yielded fewer than 10,000 sequences were excluded from the analysis, so approximately 40 CVID repertoires were retained. In its TCRdb copy, this immuneACCESS table keeps in-frame sequences only and misses some clones. Where compared with another copy, unresolved V genes explain less than half of these, and the others have no known cause. V and J calls and clone size are those listed in that table; D and trimming were worked out from the DNA. The table gives roughly 20,000 clones for this sample, with none occurring only once. Clones ranked in the top ten supply about 2.5% of the sample.

From a lookup of the germline V gene (reference sequence), CDR1 and CDR2 are DFQATT and SNEGSKA. V is cut back by 3 bases and J by 5 bases, with 9 bases in the junction unmatched. The CDR3 holds 14 amino acids from the cysteine to the phenylalanine. Of the CDR3's DNA, 33 bases were read; they are in frame from base 1. The data were taken from a study of T cell clonality in common variable immunodeficiency (dated by TCRdb to 2014 to 2015). Overall results and qualifications from the work: According to the authors, figuring out what caused the increased clonality in CVID would require sequencing the repertoires of T cell subpopulations. TCRbeta clonality was higher in CVID subjects than in healthy controls (t-test p = 0.018), and the increase was most characteristic of about a third of subjects. Even though DNA input was the same, control samples had an average of about 80,000 unique sequences each, compared with approximately 32,000 in CVID samples. CVID TCRbeta sequences reportedly showed fewer deletions and N-nucleotide insertions and lacked highly modified clones with 13 or more V deletions. Correlations between repertoire features and clinical complications were limited by patient heterogeneity within the CVID cohort. Fewer TCRbeta clones were shared among CVID subjects than among healthy controls (p < 0.0001).

Specimen: peripheral blood mononuclear cells. The rearranged segments are TRBV20-1 and TRBJ2-5, and 7 junction bases match TRBD1. This clonotype originated in a human donor with common variable immunodeficiency. CDR3 DNA (partial): TGCAGTGCTAGCCCCAGGGGGTTAATTGAGACC. Translated, it gives CSASPRGLIET. The CDR3 as a whole reads CSASPRGLIETQYF.